These T cell receptor beta chains were read from a single sample in a study of T-cell reconstitution after alpha-beta-depleted transplantation in children. TCRdb reprocessed the PCR reads via MiXCR and lists one record per CDR3 protein. The data show 500,000 to 750,000 distinct CDR3 sequences, 13% seen once. The sample here was PBMCs, mostly from graft donor cells, taken 360 days after TCRalphabeta/CD19-depleted stem cell transplant. These receptors came from a male patient between 5 and 17 years old who had a stem cell transplant for acute myeloid leukemia, so the T cells may come from the graft donor. The CDR3 runs from the conserved cysteine through the conserved F or W. A D gene is named only where the DNA matches it firmly. Size values are once, few and many counts, or a class for expanded clones, and some rows have none.

j_gene: TRBJ2-5
v_gene: TRBV12-3/TRBV12-4
abundance: NA
d_gene: TRBD2
CDR3nt: TGTGCCAGCAGTTTATCAGCACTAGCGGGAAGGGAGACCCAGTACTTC
CDR3aa: CASSLSALAGRETQYF

j_gene: TRBJ1-3
v_gene: TRBV27
abundance: NA
d_gene: NA
CDR3nt: TGTGCCAGCAGTCAATATTACCGCTCTGGAAACACCATATATTTT
CDR3aa: CASSQYYRSGNTIYF

j_gene: TRBJ1-1
v_gene: TRBV5-1
abundance: few
d_gene: NA
CDR3nt: TGCGCCAGCAGCTTAACAGGAATTTTTGAAGCTTTCTTT
CDR3aa: CASSLTGIFEAFF

j_gene: TRBJ2-7
v_gene: TRBV12-3/TRBV12-4
abundance: NA
d_gene: NA
CDR3nt: TGTGCCAGCAGTACCACCGGACGCGAGCAGTACTTC
CDR3aa: CASSTTGREQYF

j_gene: TRBJ2-1
v_gene: TRBV4-1
abundance: NA
d_gene: NA
CDR3nt: TGCGCCAGCAGCCAAGGATCCGCGTACAATGAGCAGTTCTTC
CDR3aa: CASSQGSAYNEQFF

j_gene: TRBJ2-5
v_gene: TRBV7-3
abundance: few
d_gene: NA
CDR3nt: TGTGCCAGCAGCTTAATCGGACTACCACAAGAGACCCAGTACTTC
CDR3aa: CASSLIGLPQETQYF

j_gene: TRBJ2-7
v_gene: TRBV7-2
abundance: NA
d_gene: TRBD2
CDR3nt: TGTGCCAGCAGCCGGGGGGGTAGTGGGGGCCACGAGCAGTACTTC
CDR3aa: CASSRGGSGGHEQYF

j_gene: TRBJ2-1
v_gene: TRBV24-1
abundance: NA
d_gene: NA
CDR3nt: TGTGCCACCAGTGAGTTCTTGGGTGAGCAGTTCTTC
CDR3aa: CATSEFLGEQFF

j_gene: TRBJ1-4
v_gene: TRBV5-1
abundance: few
d_gene: TRBD1
CDR3nt: TGCGCCAGCAGCAAGGGACAGCCTATGGGGGAAAAACTGTTTTTT
CDR3aa: CASSKGQPMGEKLFF

j_gene: TRBJ2-1
v_gene: TRBV5-1
abundance: few
d_gene: TRBD2
CDR3nt: TGCGCCAGCAGCTATGGCGGACTAGCGGGGGGGGATGAGCAGTTCTTC
CDR3aa: CASSYGGLAGGDEQFF

j_gene: TRBJ2-7
v_gene: TRBV28
abundance: many
d_gene: TRBD2
CDR3nt: TGTGCCAGCAGTTTGACTAGCGGGAGGGCCTTACCCTCCTACGAGCAGTACTTC
CDR3aa: CASSLTSGRALPSYEQYF

j_gene: TRBJ2-7
v_gene: TRBV7-3
abundance: NA
d_gene: TRBD2
CDR3nt: TGTGCCAGCAGTCCGACTAGCGGGAGAGTAAGTGAGCAGTACTTC
CDR3aa: CASSPTSGRVSEQYF

j_gene: TRBJ2-1
v_gene: TRBV11-2
abundance: few
d_gene: TRBD2
CDR3nt: TGTGCCAGCAGTCCGACACCCACGCTAGCGGGTTGGTACAATGAGCAGTTCTTC
CDR3aa: CASSPTPTLAGWYNEQFF

j_gene: TRBJ2-7
v_gene: TRBV20-1
abundance: NA
d_gene: TRBD2
CDR3nt: TGCAGTGCCACCACCCTAGCGGGGGATACCTACGAGCAGTACTTC
CDR3aa: CSATTLAGDTYEQYF

j_gene: TRBJ2-4
v_gene: TRBV7-2
abundance: many
d_gene: NA
CDR3nt: TGTGCCACCCGGTTCGGGGGAGGCCTTAAAAACATTCAGTACTTC
CDR3aa: CATRFGGGLKNIQYF

j_gene: TRBJ2-7
v_gene: TRBV28
abundance: NA
d_gene: NA
CDR3nt: TGTGCCAGCACCGAAGGGGGTTGGAGCTCCTACGAGCAGTACTTC
CDR3aa: CASTEGGWSSYEQYF

j_gene: TRBJ2-6
v_gene: TRBV27
abundance: NA
d_gene: NA
CDR3nt: TGTGCCAGCAGCCCTCCTTTCCGGACGAGGGCCAACGTCCTGACTTTC
CDR3aa: CASSPPFRTRANVLTF

j_gene: TRBJ2-2
v_gene: TRBV15
abundance: few
d_gene: NA
CDR3nt: TGTGCCACCAGCAGAGTAGGACTCGAGGCCGCCGGGGAGCTGTTTTTT
CDR3aa: CATSRVGLEAAGELFF

j_gene: TRBJ2-5
v_gene: TRBV7-2
abundance: few
d_gene: TRBD1
CDR3nt: TGTGCCAGCGGACCGGACAGGGGTGGGCAAGAGACCCAGTACTTC
CDR3aa: CASGPDRGGQETQYF

j_gene: TRBJ1-4
v_gene: TRBV20-1
abundance: NA
d_gene: NA
CDR3nt: TGCAGTGTTCCAGCCCTTAATGAAAAACTGTTTTTT
CDR3aa: CSVPALNEKLFF

j_gene: TRBJ2-2
v_gene: TRBV3-1
abundance: NA
d_gene: TRBD2
CDR3nt: TGTGCCAGCAGCCTCGAGCCGGGACTAGCGGGAGCCGGGGAGCTGTTTTTT
CDR3aa: CASSLEPGLAGAGELFF

j_gene: TRBJ2-5
v_gene: TRBV14
abundance: NA
d_gene: TRBD2
CDR3nt: TGTGCCAGCAGCCAAGTTCTCCTAGCGGGAGAGGGGAGACACCAAGAGACCCAGTACTTC
CDR3aa: CASSQVLLAGEGRHQETQYF

j_gene: TRBJ2-3
v_gene: TRBV28
abundance: few
d_gene: TRBD2
CDR3nt: TGTGCCAGCAGTCTAGCGGTACCTGTCACAGATACGCAGTATTTT
CDR3aa: CASSLAVPVTDTQYF

j_gene: TRBJ2-7
v_gene: TRBV29-1
abundance: NA
d_gene: NA
CDR3nt: TGCAGCGTTGAGCGGGGGACAATCACTTTCTTC
CDR3aa: CSVERGTITFF

j_gene: TRBJ2-7
v_gene: TRBV28
abundance: NA
d_gene: TRBD2
CDR3nt: TGTGCCAGCAGTTTAGGACTTGGACTAGCGGGATTATACGAGCAGTACTTC
CDR3aa: CASSLGLGLAGLYEQYF

j_gene: TRBJ2-1
v_gene: TRBV12-3/TRBV12-4
abundance: NA
d_gene: NA
CDR3nt: TGTGCCAGCAGTTTTTTCTACAATGAGCAGTTCTTC
CDR3aa: CASSFFYNEQFF

j_gene: TRBJ2-3
v_gene: TRBV6-2/TRBV6-3
abundance: many
d_gene: NA
CDR3nt: TGTGCCAGCAGTTACACGGGCCAGGGGAGAGGAGATACGCAGTATTTT
CDR3aa: CASSYTGQGRGDTQYF